This T cell receptor (beta chain) was captured by sequencing in a study of shared clonotypes between healthy human individuals. Study-level points and caveats: Non-shared clonotypes showed lower generation probabilities than clonotypes common to all four donors. A handful of donors shared 5% to 5.5% of their naive CD4 clonotypes.

Both subsets, CD45RA+ naive and CD45RA-negative memory, were split from the CD4+ cells. In the authors' workflow: ImmunoSEQ output lacked quality scores and full-length reads, limiting matched filtering. Assay used: immunoSEQ multiplex PCR; TCRdb lists only in-frame clones, some missing. The DNA was the basis for D and trimming; V, J and clone size are from that table. The repertoire holds approximately 330,000 clones, less than 75% seen once, with over 9.5% in the top ten. Germline V gene sequence: CDR1 SGHTA, CDR2 FQGNSA. With 5 bases removed from V and 0 bases from J, the gap between germline ends came to 10 bases. The CDR3 has 15 amino acids. With respect to this clone: The antigen remains unidentified.

The specimen sequenced was memory CD4+ T cells sorted from blood. Documented subset: CD45RA-negative fraction. This receptor was obtained from a man between 25 and 39 years old in good health. This chain uses TRBV7-2 with TRBJ2-2; D gene uncertain. DNA for the CDR3: TGTGCCAGCAGCCAGCCGCGCCCGAACACCGGGGAGCTGTTTTTT. Its translation: CASSQPRPNTGELFF.